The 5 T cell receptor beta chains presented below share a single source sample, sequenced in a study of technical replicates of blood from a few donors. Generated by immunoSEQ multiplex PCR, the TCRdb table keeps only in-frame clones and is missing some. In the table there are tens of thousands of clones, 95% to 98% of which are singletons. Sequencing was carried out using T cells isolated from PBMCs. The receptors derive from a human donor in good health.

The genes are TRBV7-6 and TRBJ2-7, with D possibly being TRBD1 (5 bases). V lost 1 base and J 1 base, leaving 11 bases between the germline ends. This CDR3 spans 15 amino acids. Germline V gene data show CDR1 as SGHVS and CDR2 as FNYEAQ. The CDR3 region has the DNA TGTGCCAGCAGCTTAGAAACAGACAGTTCCTACGAGCAGTACTTC. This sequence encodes CASSLETDSSYEQYF.

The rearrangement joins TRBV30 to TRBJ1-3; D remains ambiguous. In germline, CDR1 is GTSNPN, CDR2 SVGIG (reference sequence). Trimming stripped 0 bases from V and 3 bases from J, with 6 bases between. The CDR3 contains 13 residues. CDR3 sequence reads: CAWSVSRGNTIYF. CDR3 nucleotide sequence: TGTGCCTGGAGTGTAAGCCGTGGAAACACCATATATTTT.

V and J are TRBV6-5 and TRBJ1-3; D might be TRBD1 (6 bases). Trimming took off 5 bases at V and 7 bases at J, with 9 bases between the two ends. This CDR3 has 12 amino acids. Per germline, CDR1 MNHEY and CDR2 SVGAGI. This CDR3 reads CASSPQGNTIYF. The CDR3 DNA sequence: TGTGCCAGCAGTCCTCAGGGGAACACCATATATTTT.

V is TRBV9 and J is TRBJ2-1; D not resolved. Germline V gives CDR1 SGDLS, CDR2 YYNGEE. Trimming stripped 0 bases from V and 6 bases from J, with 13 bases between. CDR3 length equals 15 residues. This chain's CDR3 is CASSVGFNTGNEQFF. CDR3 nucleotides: TGTGCCAGCAGCGTAGGGTTTAACACGGGCAATGAGCAGTTCTTC.

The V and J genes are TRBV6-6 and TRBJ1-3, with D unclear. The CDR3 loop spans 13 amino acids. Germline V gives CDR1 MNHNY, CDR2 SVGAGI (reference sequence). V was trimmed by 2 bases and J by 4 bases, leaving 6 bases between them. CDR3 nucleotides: TGTGCCAGCAGTTACGGCCCCGGAAACACCATATATTTT. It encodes CASSYGPGNTIYF.